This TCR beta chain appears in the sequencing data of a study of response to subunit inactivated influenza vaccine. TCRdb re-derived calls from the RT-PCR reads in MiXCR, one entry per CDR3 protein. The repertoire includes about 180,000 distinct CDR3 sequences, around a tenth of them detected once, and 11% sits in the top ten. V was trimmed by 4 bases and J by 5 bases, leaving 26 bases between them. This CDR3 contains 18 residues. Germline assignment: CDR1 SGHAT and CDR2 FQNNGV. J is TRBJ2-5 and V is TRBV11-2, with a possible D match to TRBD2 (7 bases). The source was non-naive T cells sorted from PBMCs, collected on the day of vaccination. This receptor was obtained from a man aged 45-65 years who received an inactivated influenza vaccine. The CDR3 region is CASSWSGGPSWRQETQYF. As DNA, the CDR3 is TGTGCCAGCAGCTGGTCCGGGGGGCCAAGCTGGCGTCAGGAGACCCAGTACTTC. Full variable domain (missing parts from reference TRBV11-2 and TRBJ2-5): EAGVAQSPRYKIIEKRQSVAFWCNPISGHATLYWYQQILGQGPKLLIQFQNNGVVDDSQLPKDRFSAERLKGVDSTLKIQPAKLEDSAVYLCASSWSGGPSWRQETQYFGPGTRLLVL.